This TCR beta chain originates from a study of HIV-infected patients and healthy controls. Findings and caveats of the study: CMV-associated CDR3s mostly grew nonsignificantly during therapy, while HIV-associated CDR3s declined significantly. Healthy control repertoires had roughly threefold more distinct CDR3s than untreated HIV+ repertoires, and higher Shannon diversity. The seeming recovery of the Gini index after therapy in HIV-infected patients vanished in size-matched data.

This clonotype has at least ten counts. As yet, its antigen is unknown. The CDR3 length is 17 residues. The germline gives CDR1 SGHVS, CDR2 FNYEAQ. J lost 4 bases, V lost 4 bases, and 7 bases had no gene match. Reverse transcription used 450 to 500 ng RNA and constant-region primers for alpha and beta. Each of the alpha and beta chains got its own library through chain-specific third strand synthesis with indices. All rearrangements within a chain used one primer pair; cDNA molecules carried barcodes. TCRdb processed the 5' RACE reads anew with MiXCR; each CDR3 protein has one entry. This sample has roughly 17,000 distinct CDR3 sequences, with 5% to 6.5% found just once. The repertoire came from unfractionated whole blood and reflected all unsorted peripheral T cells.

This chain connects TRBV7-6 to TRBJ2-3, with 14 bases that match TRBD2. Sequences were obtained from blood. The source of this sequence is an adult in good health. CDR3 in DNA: TGTGCCAGCAGCTCCCGGACTAGCGGGGGGCCCGCAGATACGCAGTATTTT. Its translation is CASSSRTSGGPADTQYF.